The next 20 T cell receptor beta chains were all read from a single sample in a study of T cell repertoires in cytomegalovirus infection. One entry per CDR3 protein, called by TCRdb with MiXCR from the reads. The repertoire holds some 350,000 distinct CDR3 sequences, with 15% to 20% as singletons. Specimen: PBMCs. The receptors stem from a human donor in good health (CMV status not recorded). Some clones in this sample may be carry-over from other donors' samples.

This clonotype was recorded many times. The rearrangement joins TRBV6-1 to TRBJ2-1, with TRBD2 matching over 13 bases. Per germline, CDR1 MNHNS and CDR2 SASEGT. The CDR3 has 16 residues. The junction had 5 bases not matched to a gene; V was cut back by 5 bases and J by 4 bases. The CDR3 region is CASSLRLAGGYNEQFF. CDR3 DNA: TGTGCCAGCAGTCTCAGACTAGCGGGAGGTTACAATGAGCAGTTCTTC.

The table lists this clonotype with a few counts. The gene calls are TRBV11-2 and TRBJ2-7, with 10 bases identical to TRBD1. The germline V gene has CDR1 SGHAT and CDR2 FQNNGV. Trimming took 5 bases from V and 1 from J; bases not matched to a gene: 2. The CDR3 has 14 amino acids. The CDR3 DNA reads TGTGCCAGCAGCCGGGACAGGGGTTCCTACGAGCAGTACTTC. As protein: CASSRDRGSYEQYF.

The genes are TRBV20-1 and TRBJ2-6; D unresolved. Germline V gives CDR1 DFQATT, CDR2 SNEGSKA (reference sequence). V lost 1 base and J 1 base, leaving 5 bases between the germline ends. The CDR3 is made up of 14 amino acids. CDR3: CSARAGSGANVLTF. In DNA form, the CDR3 reads TGCAGTGCTAGAGCTGGATCTGGGGCCAACGTCCTGACTTTC.

This clonotype came up many times. The rearrangement joins TRBV28 to TRBJ1-3; 7 positions agree with TRBD1. The CDR3 covers 13 residues. Looked up from germline, CDR1 is MDHEN and CDR2 is SYDVKM. With V trimmed by 3 bases and J by 8 bases, 4 bases remained unmatched. The CDR3 coding sequence is TGTGCCAGCAGTTTCGACAGGGCTGACACCATATATTTT. Translation: CASSFDRADTIYF.

This clonotype turned up a few times. The V gene is TRBV7-2, the J gene TRBJ2-3, with 9 bases that match TRBD2. The germline gives CDR1 SGHTA, CDR2 FQGNSA. The CDR3 length is 17 residues. V shed 5 bases and J 4 bases; nucleotides not matched to a gene: 13. The CDR3 region is CASSPSLLAGAADTQYF. The CDR3 DNA follows: TGTGCCAGCAGCCCCTCACTCTTAGCGGGAGCGGCAGATACGCAGTATTTT. Together with reference TRBV7-2 and TRBJ2-3, the CDR3 gives the full variable domain: GAGVSQSPSNKVTEKGKDVELRCDPISGHTALYWYRQSLGQGLEFLIYFQGNSAPDKSGLPSDRFSAERTGGSVSTLTIQRTQQEDSAVYLCASSPSLLAGAADTQYFGPGTRLTVL.

Ten or more counts support this clonotype. The rearrangement uses TRBV12-3 or TRBV12-4 and TRBJ1-2, with D possibly matching TRBD1 (5 bases). This CDR3 is built from 15 residues. V lost 3 bases, J lost 4 bases, and 15 bases lay in between. The CDR3 coding sequence is TGTGCCAGCAGTTTTGCCCGAGGGGCGCTCTATGGCTACACCTTC. As protein: CASSFARGALYGYTF.

The chain has TRBV28 and TRBJ1-2; the D is unclear. Germline V gene lookup returns CDR1 MDHEN and CDR2 SYDVKM. Trimming removed 2 bases at V and 8 bases at J, with 12 bases between. The CDR3 sequence is 13 residues long. CDR3 loop: CASSLMDSRGYTF. The CDR3 DNA follows: TGTGCCAGCAGTTTAATGGATAGTCGAGGCTACACCTTC.

This clonotype was detected many times. The V and J genes are TRBV7-2 and TRBJ2-6, with 9 nucleotides matching TRBD1. The germline gives CDR1 SGHTA, CDR2 FQGNSA. V shed 4 bases and J 2 bases; nucleotides not matched to a gene: 3. The CDR3 has 16 amino acids. This chain's CDR3 is CASSSRQGAGANVLTF. CDR3 DNA sequence: TGTGCCAGCAGCTCGCGACAGGGGGCTGGGGCCAACGTCCTGACTTTC.

This clonotype has just a few counts. The genes are TRBV27 and TRBJ2-7; 9 bases are a match to TRBD1. The J segment lost 5 bases and the V segment lost 0 bases, leaving 2 bases of the junction unmatched. The CDR3 has 14 amino acids. CDR1 and CDR2 from the germline V gene are MNHEY and SMNVEV (reference sequence). Here the CDR3 reads CASSLSGQGDEQYF. CDR3 coding DNA: TGTGCCAGCAGTTTATCGGGACAGGGCGACGAGCAGTACTTC.

This clonotype was detected only a few times. The rearrangement links TRBV2 to TRBJ1-1; 7 bases are shared with TRBD1. From germline, CDR1 is SNHLY and CDR2 FYNNEI. Unmatched junction bases numbered 13, after V lost 6 bases and J lost 3 bases. This CDR3 is 16 amino acids long. The CDR3 DNA reads TGTGCCAGCAGGGGTCAGAAGGGGGCCGTGGACACTGAAGCTTTCTTT. It translates to CASRGQKGAVDTEAFF.

The chain joins TRBV4-2 to TRBJ2-7, with D perhaps matching TRBD1 or TRBD2 (6 bases each). V shed 3 bases and J shed 7 bases, with 16 bases lying between them. CDR3 size: 14 residues. The germline CDR1 and CDR2 sequences are LGHNA and YNFKEQ. The CDR3 region is CASSHESGAVEQYF. The CDR3 DNA is TGTGCCAGCAGCCACGAGTCGGGGGCGGTGGAGCAGTACTTC.

The rearrangement joins TRBV19 to TRBJ1-3, with 7 bases that match TRBD1. J was trimmed by 8 bases and V by 7 bases; bases with no gene match: 8. This CDR3 has 13 residues. The germline V gene has CDR1 LNHDA and CDR2 SQIVND (reference sequence). Here the CDR3 reads CASTGTAADTIYF. CDR3 bases: TGTGCCAGTACCGGGACAGCGGCCGACACCATATATTTT.

The sample holds many counts of this clonotype. V and J are TRBV7-6 and TRBJ2-3, with D possibly being TRBD1 (6 bases). Trimming removed 1 base at V and 1 base at J, with 9 bases between. Looked up from germline, CDR1 is SGHVS and CDR2 is FNYEAQ. This CDR3 has 15 amino acids. The DNA for the CDR3 is TGTGCCAGCAGCTTAGTTGGGGGCGGCACAGATACGCAGTATTTT. This encodes CASSLVGGGTDTQYF.

This clonotype was observed a few times. This chain uses TRBV20-1 with TRBJ2-5; 7 bases match TRBD2. V shed 3 bases, J shed 5 bases, and the junction held 12 bases outside the gene matches. This CDR3 comprises 15 residues. CDR1 is DFQATT, CDR2 SNEGSKA, per germline (reference sequence). The CDR3 nucleotides read TGCAGTGCTAGTGTGGGAGCGGGGTCCGGGGAGACCCAGTACTTC. This translates into CSASVGAGSGETQYF.

A few counts support this clonotype. The chain is built from TRBV7-6 and TRBJ2-5; 7 bases fit TRBD1. CDR3 length: 14 amino acids. Germline CDR1 reads SGHVS; CDR2 reads FNYEAQ. After removal of 8 bases from V and 1 base from J, the junction contained 7 bases not matched to a gene. The CDR3 sequence: CASRQGWGQETQYF. DNA for the CDR3: TGTGCCAGCCGACAGGGCTGGGGCCAAGAGACCCAGTACTTC. Full variable domain (missing parts from reference TRBV7-6 and TRBJ2-5): GAGVSQSPRYKVTKRGQDVALRCDPISGHVSLYWYRQALGQGPEFLTYFNYEAQQDKSGLPNDRFSAERPEGSISTLTIQRTEQRDSAMYRCASRQGWGQETQYFGPGTRLLVL.

The sample holds many counts of this clonotype. The chain couples TRBV12-3 or TRBV12-4 to TRBJ2-7; 7 nucleotides agree with TRBD2. V dropped 3 bases and J dropped 2; count of bases not matched to a gene: 4. CDR3 length: 14 residues. CDR3: CASSFSGGTYEQYF. CDR3 nucleotides: TGTGCCAGCAGTTTCTCCGGGGGGACCTACGAGCAGTACTTC.

This clonotype was observed at least ten times. The J gene is TRBJ2-2, the V gene TRBV7-6; D perhaps matches TRBD2 (5 bases). The V end lost 5 bases, the J end lost 7 bases, and 14 bases lay between the germline ends. The CDR3 is made up of 14 amino acids. The V gene's germline CDR1 is SGHVS and CDR2 FNYEAQ. DNA of the CDR3: TGTGCCAGCAGCCTAGAGGGTTTGGGCGGGGAGCTGTTTTTT. This codes for CASSLEGLGGELFF.

This clonotype was recorded many times. Here the CDR3 reads CASSPLPGAYEQYF. In nucleotides, the CDR3 is TGTGCCAGCAGTCCTTTGCCAGGGGCCTACGAGCAGTACTTC. The gene calls are TRBV27 and TRBJ2-7; a weak D match, TRBD1 (6 bases). Germline assignment: CDR1 MNHEY and CDR2 SMNVEV (reference sequence). This CDR3 is 14 amino acids long. V dropped 5 bases and J dropped 2 bases, with 13 bases sitting between them.

This clonotype occurred a few times. J is TRBJ1-5 and V is TRBV4-1; D gene uncertain. The CDR3 is 13 amino acids. Germline values: CDR1 MGHRA, CDR2 YSYEKL. V dropped 2 bases and J dropped 9 bases, with 11 bases sitting between them. DNA for the CDR3: TGCGCCAGCAGCCAAAGGAGGGAGACGCCCCAGCATTTT. The encoded protein is CASSQRRETPQHF.

V gene TRBV2 combines with J gene TRBJ2-5; no firm D call. This CDR3 has 14 amino acids. V lost 1 base to trimming and J lost 5 bases, with 11 bases between them. Per germline, CDR1 SNHLY and CDR2 FYNNEI. CDR3 sequence: CASSEGWGGETQYF. The CDR3 DNA reads TGTGCCAGCAGTGAAGGGTGGGGTGGGGAGACCCAGTACTTC.